The 32 T cell receptor beta chains presented below share a single source sample, sequenced in a study of cytomegalovirus exposure and HLA in healthy donors. With 60 Vbeta and 13 Jbeta primers, the PCR was carried out. Generated by immunoSEQ multiplex PCR, the TCRdb table keeps only in-frame clones and is missing some. Found here are around 130,000 clones, roughly four fifths of them singletons; the top ten hold around 3%. Sequenced material: PBMCs. These receptors were obtained from a boy aged 2-15 years in good health and CMV-seronegative.

This chain uses TRBV9 with TRBJ2-5, with TRBD1 identical over 7 bases. Germline V lookup: CDR1 SGDLS, CDR2 YYNGEE. There are 16 residues in the CDR3. The junction had 12 bases not matched to a gene; V was cut back by 3 bases and J by 4 bases. CDR3 DNA sequence: TGTGCCAGCAGCGCTACAGGGGCGGGCCTAATAGAGACCCAGTACTTC. It codes for CASSATGAGLIETQYF.

The chain combines TRBV13 with TRBJ2-3; TRBD2 aligns across 15 bases. This CDR3 contains 18 residues. Losses at the gene ends were 6 bases for V and 0 bases for J; bases not matched to a gene: 7. Germline loops: CDR1 PRHDT, CDR2 FYEKMQ (reference sequence). CDR3 sequence reads: CASRCLGLAGGSTDTQYF. CDR3 nucleotide sequence: TGTGCCAGCAGATGCCTAGGACTAGCGGGAGGGAGCACAGATACGCAGTATTTT. Drawing the rest from reference TRBV13 and TRBJ2-3, the complete variable domain is AAGVIQSPRHLIKEKRETATLKCYPIPRHDTVYWYQQGPGQDPQFLISFYEKMQSDKGSIPDRFSAQQFSDYHSELNMSSLELGDSALYFCASRCLGLAGGSTDTQYFGPGTRLTVL.

This clone appeared once. The chain is built from TRBV13 and TRBJ1-1; 7 bases are shared with TRBD1. Germline CDR1 and CDR2: PRHDT and FYEKMQ (reference sequence). Trimming took 4 bases from V and 3 from J; bases not matched to a gene: 5. This CDR3 contains 14 residues. The CDR3 DNA sequence: TGTGCCAGCAGCTCTATGACAGGGTACACTGAAGCTTTCTTT. Amino acid sequence: CASSSMTGYTEAFF.

This chain joins TRBV10-3 and TRBJ1-4, with a weak D call TRBD1 (6 bases). The CDR3 has 14 residues. Germline-derived CDR1 and CDR2 are ENHRY and SYGVKD. Trimming took off 0 bases at V and 5 bases at J, with 7 bases between the two ends. The CDR3: CAISESDSNEKLFF. The CDR3 DNA sequence: TGTGCCATCAGTGAGTCGGACAGCAATGAAAAACTGTTTTTT.

Worth noting for this clone: The same CDR3 also results from other DNA sequences found in this sample. CDR3 region: CASSLGTGDTEAFF. CDR3 in DNA: TGCGCCAGCAGTCTAGGGACAGGGGACACTGAAGCTTTCTTT. J is TRBJ1-1 and V is TRBV5-1; TRBD1 matches 10 bases. J gave up 3 bases and V 5 bases, and 4 bases lay outside the gene matches. Germline V lookup: CDR1 SGHRS, CDR2 YFSETQ. The CDR3 is 14 residues long.

The chain has TRBV11-3 and TRBJ2-3; D is possibly TRBD2 (6 bases). The CDR3 length is 15 residues. V dropped 1 base and J dropped 12 bases, with 20 bases sitting between them. Looked up from germline, CDR1 is SGHNT and CDR2 is YENEEA. The CDR3 is CASSLAGVRENIQYF. CDR3 in DNA: TGTGCCAGCAGCTTAGCGGGAGTTCGGGAAAATATTCAGTATTTT.

This clone was counted a single time. The rearrangement links TRBV7-8 to TRBJ1-4; D ambiguous. The CDR3 length is 14 residues. Germline lookup yields CDR1 SGHVS and CDR2 FQNEAQ. V lost 5 bases to trimming and J lost 3 bases, with 10 bases between them. CDR3 amino acids: CASSREMANEKLFF. The CDR3 DNA reads as TGTGCCAGCAGCCGGGAGATGGCTAATGAAAAACTGTTTTTT.

This clone was seen once. The chain carries TRBV25-1 and TRBJ1-1; maybe TRBD1 (5 bases). Germline assignment: CDR1 MGHDK and CDR2 SYGVNS. The CDR3 contains 14 residues. Trimming removed 8 bases at V and 3 bases at J, with 16 bases between. CDR3 in DNA: TGTGCCAGCTCCGGGGGGGGGTTCGACACTGAAGCTTTCTTT. As protein: CASSGGGFDTEAFF.

The chain joins TRBV5-4 to TRBJ2-6, with D perhaps TRBD1 (6 bases). V was shortened by 1 base and J by 5 bases, with 19 bases between the two germline ends. Germline CDR1 SGHNT, CDR2 YYREEE (reference sequence). The CDR3 totals 18 residues. This CDR3 reads CASSLYRQGPLWANVLTF. As DNA, the CDR3 is TGTGCCAGCAGCTTGTATCGGCAGGGGCCCCTCTGGGCCAACGTCCTGACTTTC.

The rearrangement links TRBV15 to TRBJ1-6, with 7 positions matching TRBD1. CDR1 and CDR2 (germline): LNHNV, YYDKDF (reference sequence). This CDR3 has 13 residues. V was clipped by 8 bases and J by 7 bases; unmatched bases: 5. The CDR3 reads CATDEGANSPLHF. CDR3 nucleotide sequence: TGTGCCACCGACGAGGGGGCCAATTCACCCCTCCACTTT.

V and J are TRBV4-1 and TRBJ2-2; 10 nucleotides line up with TRBD2. This CDR3 comprises 17 residues. Germline trimming cut 3 bases from V and 4 bases from J; bases unmatched to any gene: 8. Germline CDR1 and CDR2: MGHRA and YSYEKL. CDR3: CASSHLQRGGLTGELFF. In DNA form, the CDR3 reads TGCGCCAGCAGCCACTTACAGCGGGGGGGCCTCACCGGGGAGCTGTTTTTT.

The chain's CDR3 is CAISDDDSQTNTGELFF. Here the CDR3 DNA reads TGTGCCATCAGTGATGATGACAGCCAGACGAACACCGGGGAGCTGTTTTTT. The chain is built from TRBV10-3 and TRBJ2-2; perhaps TRBD1 as D (5 bases). The CDR3 covers 17 residues. Germline V gene sequence: CDR1 ENHRY, CDR2 SYGVKD. Trimming stripped 3 bases from V and 0 bases from J, with 14 bases between.

The chain links TRBV9 to TRBJ1-1; 9 nucleotides line up with TRBD1. Germline V gene lookup returns CDR1 SGDLS and CDR2 YYNGEE. CDR3 length equals 14 residues. J lost 10 bases, V lost 3 bases, and 10 bases had no gene match. The CDR3 nucleotides read TGTGCCAGCAGCGCCCGGACAGGGGCCGGGGGAGCTTTCTTT. Amino acids: CASSARTGAGGAFF.

This chain connects TRBV19 to TRBJ2-3, with TRBD1 identical over 8 bases. This CDR3 spans 14 amino acids. In germline, CDR1 is LNHDA, CDR2 SQIVND (reference sequence). Trimming cost V 4 bases and J 4 bases; bases outside gene matches: 4. This chain's CDR3 is CASSRGQGADTQYF. DNA for the CDR3: TGTGCCAGTAGTAGAGGACAGGGAGCAGATACGCAGTATTTT.

The chain joins TRBV6-1 to TRBJ2-7; 11 bases map to TRBD1. The germline V gene encodes CDR1 MNHNS and CDR2 SASEGT. After removal of 6 bases from V and 4 bases from J, the junction contained 8 bases not matched to a gene. The CDR3 consists of 15 residues. DNA for the CDR3: TGTGCCAGCAGCGGGGGACAGGGGGAGCTGTACGAGCAGTACTTC. It translates to CASSGGQGELYEQYF.

V is TRBV10-3 and J is TRBJ1-2, with a weak D call TRBD1 (6 bases). This CDR3 comprises 15 residues. V was cut by 6 bases and J by 3 bases, with 17 bases left in between. Germline CDR1 ENHRY, CDR2 SYGVKD. The CDR3 DNA sequence: TGTGCCATCAGCGGGGGGGGCGTTACCCACTATGGCTACACCTTC. Translated, it gives CAISGGGVTHYGYTF.

The genes are TRBV7-6 and TRBJ2-7, with D perhaps matching TRBD2 (5 bases). The germline V and J ends were trimmed by 1 base and 2 bases, with 6 bases remaining between them. Looked up from germline, CDR1 is SGHVS and CDR2 is FNYEAQ. The CDR3 consists of 13 residues. CDR3 nucleotide sequence: TGTGCCAGCAGCTTAGGAGGGACCTACGAGCAGTACTTC. This sequence encodes CASSLGGTYEQYF.

The gene calls are TRBV6-4 and TRBJ2-2; 8 bases line up with TRBD1. The trim removed 5 bases at V and 7 bases at J, leaving 9 bases unmatched. The V gene's germline CDR1 is MRHNA and CDR2 SNTAGT. CDR3 size: 15 residues. The CDR3 protein is CASSPGTGGYGELFF. In DNA, the CDR3 is TGTGCCAGCAGTCCCGGGACAGGTGGCTACGGGGAGCTGTTTTTT.

V gene TRBV13 combines with J gene TRBJ2-1; D gene unclear. Trimming removed 3 bases from V and 8 bases from J, with 8 bases in between. Germline loops: CDR1 PRHDT, CDR2 FYEKMQ (reference sequence). The CDR3 has 12 residues. The CDR3 sequence is CASSFQSHEQFF. CDR3 in DNA: TGTGCCAGCAGCTTCCAAAGCCATGAGCAGTTCTTC.

The gene calls are TRBV7-8 and TRBJ1-1; 7 nucleotides agree with TRBD1. V gave up 4 bases and J gave up 4 bases; unmatched junction bases: 3. This CDR3 contains 13 residues. Looked up from germline, CDR1 is SGHVS and CDR2 is FQNEAQ. Here the CDR3 DNA reads TGTGCCAGCAGCTCCGGGACAGCCACTGAAGCTTTCTTT. It codes for CASSSGTATEAFF.

V usage is TRBV7-2 and J usage is TRBJ2-2; the D gene is possibly TRBD2 (6 bases). V lost 0 bases and J lost 6, with 17 bases in between. Germline assignment: CDR1 SGHTA and CDR2 FQGNSA. The CDR3 spans 17 residues. DNA of the CDR3: TGTGCCAGCAGCTTAGCCCTTGAGCTCCGGAGGGCCGGGGAGCTGTTTTTT. This encodes CASSLALELRRAGELFF.

CDR3 nucleotide sequence: TGTGCCAGCAGCCCCTGGACAGCCTCCTACGAGCAGTACTTC. It specifies CASSPWTASYEQYF. V gene TRBV11-2 combines with J gene TRBJ2-7; D is possibly TRBD1 (6 bases). Trimming took off 5 bases at V and 0 bases at J, with 11 bases between the two ends. Germline V gene sequence: CDR1 SGHAT, CDR2 FQNNGV. This CDR3 has 14 residues.

This clone was picked up one time. The rearrangement links TRBV5-4 to TRBJ1-2; perhaps TRBD1 as D (6 bases). Between the trimmed V and J ends, which lost 6 bases and 4 bases, there was a span of 19 bases. The CDR3 is made up of 15 amino acids. The germline CDR1 and CDR2 sequences are SGHNT and YYREEE (reference sequence). This CDR3 is CASKVLAGTPYGYTF. The CDR3 bases are TGTGCCAGCAAGGTTTTAGCGGGGACACCCTATGGCTACACCTTC.

The chain couples TRBV25-1 to TRBJ2-7, with TRBD2 as a possible D gene (6 bases). The V end lost 4 bases, the J end lost 6 bases, and 13 bases lay between the germline ends. From germline, CDR1 is MGHDK and CDR2 SYGVNS. The CDR3 consists of 13 residues. The DNA of the CDR3 is TGTGCCAGCAGTGCTAGCGTAATTCGCGAGCAGTACTTC. Residues: CASSASVIREQYF.

This chain joins TRBV18 and TRBJ1-1; 9 bases align to TRBD1. CDR3 length equals 18 residues. Losses at the gene ends were 3 bases for V and 3 bases for J; bases not matched to a gene: 14. CDR1 and CDR2 (germline): KGHSH, LQKENI. CDR3 loop: CASSPLGQGGVGYTEAFF. The CDR3 DNA reads TGTGCCAGCTCACCCCTGGGACAGGGTGGGGTAGGGTACACTGAAGCTTTCTTT.

A few counts support this clone. CDR3 coding DNA: TGCGCCAGCAGCCTGCTCCGAGGAGATACGCAGTATTTT. Translation: CASSLLRGDTQYF. The V gene is TRBV5-1, the J gene TRBJ2-3; D not certain. The germline V gene encodes CDR1 SGHRS and CDR2 YFSETQ. The CDR3 length is 13 residues. V was pared by 4 bases and J by 5 bases, with 11 bases between.

CDR3 residues: CAWRAQGYPQETQYF. In DNA, the CDR3 is TGTGCCTGGAGGGCGCAGGGGTATCCCCAAGAGACCCAGTACTTC. This sequence joins TRBV30 and TRBJ2-5, with a tentative D call TRBD1 (6 bases). The V end was cut by 3 bases, the J end by 1 base, with 15 bases between. Germline CDR1 and CDR2: GTSNPN and SVGIG (reference sequence). This CDR3 is built from 15 residues. Looking up the rest from reference TRBV30 and TRBJ2-5 gives the full variable domain: SQTIHQWPATLVQPVGSPLSLECTVEGTSNPNLYWYRQAAGRGLQLLFYSVGIGQISSEVPQNLSASRPQDRQFILSSKKLLLSDSGFYLCAWRAQGYPQETQYFGPGTRLLVL.

This chain joins TRBV9 and TRBJ2-1; TRBD2 aligns across 10 bases. CDR1 and CDR2 (germline): SGDLS, YYNGEE. Trimming took 1 base from V and 4 from J; bases not matched to a gene: 2. This CDR3 spans 15 amino acids. The CDR3 loop is CASSVSGRGYNEQFF. CDR3 nucleotides: TGTGCCAGCAGCGTAAGCGGGAGGGGTTACAATGAGCAGTTCTTC.

V usage is TRBV19 and J usage is TRBJ2-7; TRBD2 aligns across 7 bases. With V trimmed by 4 bases and J by 6 bases, 12 bases remained unmatched. CDR3 length: 15 residues. Germline CDR1 is LNHDA and CDR2 is SQIVND (reference sequence). This CDR3 is CASSRGGSSDSEQYV. Here the CDR3 DNA reads TGTGCCAGTAGTAGGGGAGGGTCGAGTGATAGCGAGCAGTACGTC.

The chain uses TRBV12-5 and TRBJ2-1; D uncertain. V shed 1 base and J shed 13 bases, with 8 bases lying between them. The germline V gene encodes CDR1 LGHNT and CDR2 FRNRAP. This CDR3 is 11 amino acids long. CDR3 in DNA: TGTGCTAGTGGTTTGGCCTCTTTACAGTTCTTC. Amino acids: CASGLASLQFF.

The V gene is TRBV6-1, the J gene TRBJ2-1, with 11 bases fitting TRBD1. The CDR3 runs 15 residues. V shed 3 bases and J 8 bases; nucleotides not matched to a gene: 6. Germline CDR1 reads MNHNS; CDR2 reads SASEGT. The CDR3 coding sequence is TGTGCCAGCAGTGATAGGACAGGGGGCTCATATGAGCAGTTCTTC. Residues: CASSDRTGGSYEQFF.

The chain joins TRBV19 to TRBJ2-1, with TRBD2 matching over 13 bases. The ends lost 5 bases at V and 2 bases at J; junction bases unmatched: 15. The CDR3 is 20 amino acids. Germline lookup yields CDR1 LNHDA and CDR2 SQIVND (reference sequence). CDR3 loop: CASSPRPRPGLAGPYNEQFF. DNA for the CDR3: TGTGCCAGTAGTCCCAGACCCCGGCCGGGACTAGCGGGACCCTACAATGAGCAGTTCTTC.